This T cell receptor (beta chain) was recovered during a study of blood T cell repertoires in COVID-19. Whole-study context: There were acute and convalescent COVID-19 samples, and they came from the United States, Italy and Spain. T cells, B-cell-depleted T cells, or PBMCs provided the cDNA or gDNA that served as material.

The germline V gene has CDR1 SGHVS and CDR2 FQNEAQ. The CDR3 runs to 17 residues. The V gene lost 0 bases and the J gene lost 5 bases, with 16 bases spanning the gap. In the source study's methods: Reference gene primer amplification gave nucleated cell count estimates. Clones were read by immunoSEQ multiplex PCR, and TCRdb kept only the in-frame ones, dropping some. V and J calls and clone size come straight from that table; D and trimming were deduced from the DNA. In the table there are some 140,000 clones, roughly 82% of which are singletons. Sequencing was carried out using peripheral blood. The receptor was derived from a man at least 80 years old with acute or convalescent COVID-19. The chain is built from TRBV7-8 and TRBJ2-2; a possible D gene is TRBD1 (5 bases). CDR3 region: CASSLAPPGRRTGELFF. In DNA, the CDR3 is TGTGCCAGCAGCTTAGCCCCACCAGGGCGTAGGACCGGGGAGCTGTTTTTT.